Listed below are T cell receptor beta chains from one sample, sequenced in a study of blood T cell repertoires in COVID-19. TCRdb's table, derived via immunoSEQ multiplex PCR, lists solely in-frame clones and lacks some. This table holds some 180,000 clones, roughly 79% found once. Material for sequencing was peripheral blood. The receptors shown here come from a woman aged 40-49 years with COVID-19, enrolled during active disease. Both conserved end residues are part of each CDR3.

TRBJ2-3,TRBV7-2,CASSSRELDTQYF
TRBJ1-5,TRBV3-1/TRBV3-2,CASSQDGGKAQPQHF
TRBJ2-1,TRBV5-1,CASRTGETYNEQFF
TRBJ2-2,TRBV19,CATSSTKQGDTGELFF
TRBJ2-1,TRBV6-1,CASSGGTSGTTDSYNEQFF
TRBJ1-5,TRBV14,CASSLTGQTPQHF
TRBJ1-1,TRBV25-1,CASRQGGEHTEAFF
TRBJ2-7,TRBV29-1,CSVAVSSGRSEQYF
TRBJ2-1,TRBV3-1/TRBV3-2,CASSQDQLYNEQFF
TRBJ2-2,TRBV23-1,CASSSLGPPKAGGSLNTGELFF
TRBJ2-2,TRBV19,CASSRQGASGELFF
TRBJ1-2,TRBV2,CASISGILHGYTF
TRBJ1-2,TRBV6-4,CASSDSEVGGCGYTF
TRBJ1-5,TRBV3-1/TRBV3-2,CASGSGNQPQHF
TRBJ1-6,TRBV18,CASSPQGSSYNSPLHF
TRBJ1-1,TRBV11-2,CASSPRPLPEAFF
TRBJ2-1,TRBV4-1,CASTRTSGGYNEQFF
TRBJ1-1,TRBV9,CASSVATGQGAVEAFF
TRBJ2-3,TRBV5-6,CASSLGRLAGDRTDTQYF
TRBJ1-1,TRBV12-3/TRBV12-4,CASNTLGTEAFF
TRBJ2-7,TRBV5-4,CASSLAGTSFGEQYF
TRBJ1-4,TRBV4-2,CASSQDPQGPNEKLFF
TRBJ2-7,TRBV19,CASKSSGSNHEQYF
TRBJ2-5,TRBV6-5,CASRLTGNPGETQYF
TRBJ1-1,TRBV6-5,CASRGRVDTEAFF
TRBJ2-2,TRBV5-6,CASSLISPGELFF
TRBJ1-3,TRBV4-1,CASSQGGHSSGNTIYF
TRBJ2-5,TRBV7-3,CASSLGPTQETQYF
TRBJ2-3,TRBV6-6,CASRRDAITDTQYF
TRBJ1-1,TRBV5-1,CASSAFGTGGGNTEAFF
TRBJ2-1,TRBV6-4,CASSEVSGLAGRGKDEQFF
TRBJ1-5,TRBV30,CAWSLFSHPNQPQHF
TRBJ2-5,TRBV21-1,CASSKSEETQYF
TRBJ1-6,TRBV12-3/TRBV12-4,CARWGDNSPLHF
TRBJ2-1,TRBV6-1,CASSEGHRSSYNEQFF
TRBJ1-5,TRBV3-1/TRBV3-2,CASSPTTGMQPQHF
TRBJ2-3,TRBV21-1,CASSLQRDTDTQYF
TRBJ2-1,TRBV11-3,CASSLMFGDNEQFF
TRBJ2-7,TRBV5-1,CASSLVRASYEQYF
TRBJ2-5,TRBV5-8,CASSRAAGSQETQYF
TRBJ1-1,TRBV27,CASSPYDSPLNTEAFF
TRBJ2-7,TRBV6-2/TRBV6-3,CASSYSSESYEQYF
TRBJ2-5,TRBV18,CASSPRGGLQETQYF
TRBJ2-2,TRBV7-9,CASSIAGAMISGELFF
TRBJ1-2,TRBV3-1/TRBV3-2,CASSQEFGEHGYTF
TRBJ2-1,TRBV7-3,CASSLMGGRDNEQFF
TRBJ1-1,TRBV27,CASSKAGGNTEAFF
TRBJ1-6,TRBV15,CATSARTGGSPLHF
TRBJ2-5,TRBV28,CASSFTRKETQYF